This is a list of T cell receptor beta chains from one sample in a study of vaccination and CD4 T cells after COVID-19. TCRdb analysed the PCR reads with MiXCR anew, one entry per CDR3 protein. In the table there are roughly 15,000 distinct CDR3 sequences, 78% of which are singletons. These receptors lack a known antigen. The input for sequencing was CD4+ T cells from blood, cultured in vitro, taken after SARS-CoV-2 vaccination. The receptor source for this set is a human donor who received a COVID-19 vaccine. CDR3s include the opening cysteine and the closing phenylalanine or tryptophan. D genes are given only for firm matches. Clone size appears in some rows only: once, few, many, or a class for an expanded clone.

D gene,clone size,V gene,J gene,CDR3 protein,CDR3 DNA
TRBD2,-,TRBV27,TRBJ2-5,CASSLVAGAYQETQYF,TGTGCCAGCAGCCTAGTAGCGGGGGCGTACCAAGAGACCCAGTACTTC
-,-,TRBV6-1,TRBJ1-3,CASSEATEAGNTIYF,TGTGCCAGCAGTGAAGCCACAGAGGCTGGAAACACCATATATTTT
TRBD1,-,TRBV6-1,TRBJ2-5,CASSATGGQETQYF,TGTGCCAGCAGTGCGACAGGGGGCCAAGAGACCCAGTACTTC
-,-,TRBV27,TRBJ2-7,CASNQLGGPYEQYF,TGTGCCAGCAACCAGCTAGGAGGGCCCTACGAGCAGTACTTC
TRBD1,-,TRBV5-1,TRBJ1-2,CASSPGTGNYGYTF,TGCGCCAGCAGCCCCGGGACAGGCAACTATGGCTACACCTTC
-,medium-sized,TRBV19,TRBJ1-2,CASSPRWVQNYGYTF,TGTGCCAGTAGTCCCCGATGGGTGCAGAACTATGGCTACACCTTC
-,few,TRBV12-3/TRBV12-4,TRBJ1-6,CASSRTGYRSSYNSPLHF,TGTGCCAGCAGCCGCACCGGGTATCGGAGCTCCTATAATTCACCCCTCCACTTT
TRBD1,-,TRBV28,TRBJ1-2,CASSPVEGTEIF,TGTGCCAGCAGTCCCGTCGAAGGGACAGAGATCTTC
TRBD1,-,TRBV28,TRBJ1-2,CASSLMSTPTGGGYGYTF,TGTGCCAGCAGTTTAATGTCGACTCCGACAGGGGGAGGCTATGGCTACACCTTC
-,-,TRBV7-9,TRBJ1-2,CASTLLHTNYGYTF,TGTGCCAGCACCCTGCTGCACACTAACTATGGCTACACCTTC
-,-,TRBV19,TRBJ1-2,CASISGRYGYTF,TGTGCCAGTATCTCAGGAAGGTATGGCTACACCTTC
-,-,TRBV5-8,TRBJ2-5,CASSLGTGRYQETQYF,TGTGCCAGCAGCTTGGGAACAGGACGCTACCAAGAGACCCAGTACTTC
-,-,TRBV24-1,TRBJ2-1,CATSVPREPNEQFF,TGTGCCACCAGTGTCCCAAGGGAGCCCAATGAGCAGTTCTTC
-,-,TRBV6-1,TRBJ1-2,CASTQGPYGYTF,TGTGCCAGCACTCAGGGCCCCTATGGCTACACCTTC
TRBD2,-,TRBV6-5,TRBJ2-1,CASSYSTGTSGGGKQFF,TGTGCCAGCAGTTACTCAACCGGGACTAGCGGGGGCGGTAAGCAGTTCTTC
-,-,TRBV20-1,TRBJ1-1,CSAREGRHGGDTEAFF,TGCAGTGCTAGAGAGGGGCGACACGGAGGGGACACTGAAGCTTTCTTT
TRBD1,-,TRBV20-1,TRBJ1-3,CSARAGQGSRSGNTIYF,TGCAGTGCAAGAGCGGGACAGGGGTCTCGCTCTGGAAACACCATATATTTT
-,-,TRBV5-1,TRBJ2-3,CASSLRATFTDTQYF,TGCGCCAGCAGCTTAAGGGCTACCTTCACAGATACGCAGTATTTT
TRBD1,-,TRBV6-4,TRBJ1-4,CASIARDREYEKLFF,TGTGCCAGCATTGCCCGGGACAGGGAGTATGAAAAACTGTTTTTT
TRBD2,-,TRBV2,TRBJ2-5,CASSEASRLARETQYF,TGTGCCAGCAGCGAAGCGTCGAGACTAGCTAGGGAGACCCAGTACTTC
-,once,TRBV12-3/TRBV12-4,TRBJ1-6,CASSLVFGGSYNSPLHF,TGTGCCAGCAGTTTAGTGTTCGGGGGTTCCTATAATTCACCCCTCCACTTT
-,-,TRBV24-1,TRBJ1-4,CATSEGGSTNEKLFF,TGTGCCACCAGTGAGGGGGGTTCGACTAATGAAAAACTGTTTTTT